This TCR beta chain was profiled in a study of blood T cell repertoires in COVID-19 (dated by TCRdb to about 2020). For the study in its entirety: Samples covering the acute and convalescent phases of COVID-19 were provided by collaborators in the United States, Italy and Spain. The samples were drawn from two sources: the first 160 participants of the ongoing ImmuneRACE study, and 950 to 1,500 subjects contributed by 6 global collaborators. The material from the prospective study consisted of cDNA or gDNA derived from T cells, B-cell-depleted T cells, or PBMCs. A freely available public database, intended as a resource for researchers studying the immune response to SARS-CoV-2, is where the repertoires were released. Where HLA class I and class II types were available, the types were taken from metadata supplied by the sample provider, not from assay-based typing. A de-identified subject ID, COVID-19 status, age in years and sex were almost always included in the sample metadata. The dataset comprised deeply sampled blood TCRbeta repertoires from subjects exposed to, actively infected with, or recovered from COVID-19. The research as a whole found: The quantity of clinical and demographic metadata differed by source and by participant and was supplied without curation.

From cysteine to phenylalanine, the CDR3 is 16 amino acids long. Only the CDR3 portion is preserved as DNA: 48 bases, with reading frame beginning at the first base. Per the germline V gene (reference sequence), LNHDA is the CDR1 and SQIVND is the CDR2. Trimming accounts for 4 bases at V and 3 bases at J, while the number of junction bases matched to no gene is 11. Whole blood was collected in K2EDTA tubes by collaborating institutions according to the institutions' own protocols. Collaborator samples were shipped for TCRbeta analysis as frozen whole blood, isolated PBMCs, or DNA extracted from either sample type. A word on this clone: There is no known antigen for this receptor. Base qualities are missing; no much larger clone stands one base away.

TCRbeta CDR3 regions were amplified from genomic DNA using the immunoSEQ Assay, a bias-controlled multiplex PCR. Regarding the original processing steps: The number of nucleated cells in each sample was estimated from the amplification of reference gene primers within the assay. Sequence reads were collapsed and filtered to measure the absolute abundance of every unique TCRbeta CDR3 rearrangement. For each sample, productive Simpson clonality was calculated by taking the square root of Simpson's diversity index across productive rearrangements. TCRdb stores this immuneACCESS table with in-frame sequences only. Part of the clones is absent; in the studies checked, under half of the shortfall reflects unresolved V genes, and no reason is known for the rest. From that table come the V and J calls and clone size; the DNA was used to work out D and trimming. This sample gives about 180,000 clones in total; about 85% of them show up just once. Together, the top ten hold 7.5% to 10% of the sample.

Sequenced material: peripheral blood. The V gene is TRBV19 and the J gene is TRBJ1-2; TRBD1 aligns with 7 central bases. This receptor was obtained from a woman aged 80 or over with acute or convalescent COVID-19. The sequenced DNA: TGTGCCAGTAGTACTTTCCCTGGACAGGCGGACTATGGCTACACCTTC. This is translated as CASSTFPGQADYGYTF.